The source of this T cell receptor (beta chain) is a study of spatial heterogeneity in lung cancer. Study context: Unique TCR and UMI combinations averaged more than ten appearances each in raw reads.

TCRdb used MiXCR to reprocess the 5' RACE reads, holding one entry per CDR3 protein. This sample has some 5,400 distinct CDR3 sequences, with around 4% found just once. This CDR3 has 14 residues. The V and J ends lost 5 bases and 10 bases, in that order; junction bases with no gene match: 7. The V gene's germline CDR1 is SGHAT and CDR2 FQNNGV. Time point indicated: sample taken at primary tumor resection. In each case, whole RNA from tumor, nontumor lung or frozen PBMC was sequenced unsorted. This clonotype is termed medium-sized. The source is a male donor with early-stage non-small cell lung cancer. Sequences were derived from normal lung tissue next to the tumor, sampled at surgery. V usage is TRBV11-2 and J usage is TRBJ2-7; 14 bases agree with TRBD2. DNA of the CDR3: TGTGCCAGCAGCCAGGGACTAGCGGGAGCTGGCCAGTACTTC. Translating it yields CASSQGLAGAGQYF.